A selection of T cell receptor beta chains follows, all from one sample in a study of blood T cell repertoires in COVID-19. This table comes from immunoSEQ multiplex PCR, and its TCRdb copy is limited to in-frame clones, with some not included. The repertoire holds 220,000 or so clones, over 70% seen once, with approximately 6% in the top ten. Sequenced material: peripheral blood. Every receptor here comes from a woman in her sixties or seventies with acute or convalescent COVID-19. The conserved cysteine and the conserved F or W are not part of the CDR3 here.

v_call: TRBV29-1; cdr3_aa: SVGGGGEYGYT
v_call: TRBV25-1; cdr3_aa: ASTASWGQTFQTEAF
v_call: TRBV29-1; cdr3_aa: SAYIGTGRKEQY
v_call: TRBV11-2; cdr3_aa: ASSLVASEQY
v_call: TRBV10-2; cdr3_aa: ASSESSAGGPFAEQY
v_call: TRBV28; cdr3_aa: ASGSPGDREYGYT
v_call: TRBV24-1; cdr3_aa: ATSDSSKLTGELF
v_call: TRBV6-5; cdr3_aa: ASPGTGLYEQY
v_call: TRBV7-9; cdr3_aa: ASSGADRGSTAGANVLT
v_call: TRBV5-1; cdr3_aa: ASSLYGQDGYT
v_call: TRBV6-1; cdr3_aa: ASSDLTLAEAF
v_call: TRBV28; cdr3_aa: ASRPQQGNQPQH
v_call: TRBV6-1; cdr3_aa: ASSEVPSVLPYEQY
v_call: TRBV30; cdr3_aa: AWSVKGKVNTEAF
v_call: TRBV27; cdr3_aa: ASSPRMNTEAF
v_call: TRBV11-2; cdr3_aa: ASSPGITTYEQY
v_call: TRBV3-1/TRBV3-2; cdr3_aa: ASSPRNAGGQETQY
v_call: TRBV1; cdr3_aa: TSSQQGARSNTEAF
v_call: TRBV7-3; cdr3_aa: ASSPPGLAVPGELF
v_call: TRBV24-1; cdr3_aa: ASSGTSVRGQETQY
v_call: TRBV9; cdr3_aa: ASSVGGLGGVNYGYT
v_call: TRBV27; cdr3_aa: ASRKGTGGTWWEQY
v_call: TRBV2; cdr3_aa: ASSEEKDSVYGYT
v_call: TRBV10-3; cdr3_aa: AISESKTLNTEAF
v_call: TRBV5-5; cdr3_aa: ASSLDAATNEKLF
v_call: TRBV7-9; cdr3_aa: ASSSTGGDASEQF
v_call: TRBV5-1; cdr3_aa: ASSPSRGGTDTQY
v_call: TRBV20-1; cdr3_aa: SASGQGEAGELF
v_call: TRBV19; cdr3_aa: ASSINHGTGSNQPQH
v_call: TRBV19; cdr3_aa: ASRVNSGSLAGELF
v_call: TRBV2; cdr3_aa: ASSALRDPSIQPQH
v_call: TRBV28; cdr3_aa: ASEAGDGNSPLH
v_call: TRBV5-6; cdr3_aa: ASSLDVGGPGETQY
v_call: TRBV3-1/TRBV3-2; cdr3_aa: ASSHWDRGRRAF
v_call: TRBV29-1; cdr3_aa: SVLRTGGNTEAF
v_call: TRBV4-1; cdr3_aa: ASSQYWSGYNEQF
v_call: TRBV11-2; cdr3_aa: ASSPSGAKGGDYGYT
v_call: TRBV18; cdr3_aa: ASSLAGNQPQH
v_call: TRBV19; cdr3_aa: ASISENYQNTEAF
v_call: TRBV6-7; cdr3_aa: ASSYSNSRGGFSPLH
v_call: TRBV15; cdr3_aa: ATSREVGGPSYNEQF
v_call: TRBV5-6; cdr3_aa: ASSLVQGGTGELF
v_call: TRBV28; cdr3_aa: ASSYTGFGGNQPQH
v_call: TRBV28; cdr3_aa: ASSLYSGRGPYNEQF
v_call: TRBV5-4; cdr3_aa: ASSFRQGANIYNEQF
v_call: TRBV11-2; cdr3_aa: ASSLGGTGGGEQF
v_call: TRBV2; cdr3_aa: ASRLMNTEAF
v_call: TRBV2; cdr3_aa: ASSRAGAATQY
v_call: TRBV28; cdr3_aa: ASSLRPGAGANVLT
v_call: TRBV7-3; cdr3_aa: ASSQDRGDGYT
v_call: TRBV19; cdr3_aa: ASTTTGQEQPQH
v_call: TRBV7-9; cdr3_aa: ASSRDRVDGYT
v_call: TRBV5-1; cdr3_aa: ASSLGTGGHSPQH
v_call: TRBV2; cdr3_aa: ASSELAGAVDTQY
v_call: TRBV2; cdr3_aa: ASRAGTLPNQPQH
v_call: TRBV30; cdr3_aa: AWSLLAGEGETQY